This TCR beta chain was identified in a study of T cells in Graves' hyperthyroidism and ophthalmopathy. This clonotype was seen ten or more times. Its cognate antigen is unknown. When ophthalmopathy did not progress within 18 months, Graves' hyperthyroidism was considered stable. Diagnosis of hyperthyroidism was new in patients aged 18 to 65, and its duration was under 2 months. The V end was cut by 0 bases, the J end by 2 bases, with 11 bases between. This CDR3 has 15 amino acids. Germline CDR1 and CDR2: KGHSH and LQKENI. Study observations and caveats: Blood also contained most expanded thyroid clonotypes above 0.001.

RNA transcripts gave rise to amplified TCR beta CDR3 regions. The primer set for the first-round RT-PCR of the TCR CDR3 was HTBI. A single record per CDR3 protein comes from TCRdb applying MiXCR to the multiplex PCR reads. Of 300,000 to 450,000 distinct CDR3 sequences in the sample, approximately 14% were seen once. The specimen was blood. The chain recombines TRBV18 with TRBJ2-7, with TRBD1 as a possible D gene (6 bases). The TCR was taken from an older woman with Graves' hyperthyroidism. The CDR3, as DNA: TGTGCCAGCTCACCACCTCGGGACACCACCTACGAGCAGTACTTC. Amino acid sequence: CASSPPRDTTYEQYF.